One T cell receptor (beta chain) is described in this entry. What it recognizes is unknown. V gave up 4 bases and J gave up 9 bases, with 10 bases separating them. This CDR3 is built from 11 residues. CDR1 is GTSNPN, CDR2 SVGIG, per germline (reference sequence). This entry comes from a study of graft-versus-host responses after intestinal transplantation. Whole-study context: Each recipient received anti-thymocyte globulin induction, then tacrolimus and steroids for approximately three years.

Study results and limitations: The presence of high graft-versus-host to host-versus-graft clonal ratios in allografts characterized patients with graft-donor T cell macrochimerism. Investigators detected GvH clones in recipient marrow, with some emerging earlier in ileum or blood. With peak circulating GvH clone levels came an association with early post-transplant HvG declines.

Sequencing used immunoSEQ multiplex PCR; TCRdb keeps in-frame clones, though not all of them. The sample carries under 100,000 clones, 85% to 95% recorded once. The chain is built from TRBV30 and TRBJ2-1; a weak D match, TRBD2 (5 bases). The sequence came from a human donor who was the organ donor for an intestinal transplant. This material consisted of unstimulated CD8+ T cells sorted from spleen or lymph node cells, taken before transplant. The CDR3 DNA sequence: TGTGCCTGGAATTGGCGGGCTGAGCAGTTCTTC. As protein: CAWNWRAEQFF.